One sample yielded the 25 T cell receptor beta chains listed below, sequenced in a study of T cells after posttransplantation cyclophosphamide. Sequencing used immunoSEQ multiplex PCR; TCRdb keeps in-frame clones, though not all of them. The sample has more than 60,000 clones; approximately 92% are singletons. Input material: PBMCs. The receptors originated from a woman in her 30s in good health and a related stem cell transplant donor.

The chain combines TRBV5-4 with TRBJ2-2, with D perhaps being TRBD1 or TRBD2 (5 bases each). The ends were cut back, 5 bases at V and 2 bases at J, with 13 bases in the middle. CDR1 is SGHNT, CDR2 YYREEE, per germline (reference sequence). The CDR3 contains 15 residues. Here the CDR3 DNA reads TGTGCCAGCAGATCCGGGACGGACAACACCGGGGAGCTGTTTTTT. Its translation: CASRSGTDNTGELFF.

This clone was detected once. The V call is TRBV18, the J call TRBJ2-7; maybe TRBD1 (6 bases). Germline CDR1 KGHSH, CDR2 LQKENI. The ends were cut back, 2 bases at V and 2 bases at J, with 10 bases in the middle. The CDR3 spans 14 residues. The CDR3 loop is CASSPRAGAYEQYF. The CDR3 coding sequence is TGTGCCAGCTCACCAAGAGCAGGGGCCTACGAGCAGTACTTC.

The chain links TRBV12-5 to TRBJ2-5; 7 bases line up with TRBD1. The junction had 3 bases not matched to a gene; V was cut back by 1 base and J by 1 base. This CDR3 is 15 amino acids long. The germline CDR1 and CDR2 sequences are LGHNT and FRNRAP. This chain's CDR3 is CASGLGQGTQETQYF. In nucleotides, the CDR3 is TGTGCTAGTGGTTTGGGACAGGGAACCCAAGAGACCCAGTACTTC.

V and J are TRBV19 and TRBJ2-3, with 8 nucleotides matching TRBD1. After removal of 5 bases from V and 2 bases from J, the junction contained 9 bases not matched to a gene. CDR3 length: 16 amino acids. From germline, CDR1 is LNHDA and CDR2 SQIVND (reference sequence). CDR3 amino acids: CASSPQGGGHTDTQYF. CDR3 in DNA: TGTGCCAGTAGTCCACAGGGGGGCGGACACACAGATACGCAGTATTTT.

The chain combines TRBV10-2 with TRBJ2-7; no clear D. Germline V CDR1 and CDR2: WSHSY, SAAADI. V was clipped by 4 bases and J by 4 bases, with 8 bases between them. The CDR3 length is 12 residues. CDR3 loop: CASSASAYEQYF. The CDR3 DNA follows: TGCGCCAGCAGTGCAAGCGCTTACGAGCAGTACTTC.

The chain is built from TRBV11-2 and TRBJ1-5; TRBD1 is a possible D gene (6 bases). The CDR3 totals 13 residues. CDR1 is SGHAT and CDR2 is FQNNGV in the germline V gene. V was pared by 5 bases and J by 6 bases, with 11 bases between. In DNA, the CDR3 is TGTGCCAGCAGCCAGGACAGCGCTCAGCCCCAGCATTTT. This codes for CASSQDSAQPQHF.

This chain connects TRBV6-5 to TRBJ1-2; 7 bases map to TRBD1. The CDR3 length is 15 residues. With 4 bases clipped from V and 4 bases from J, the junction kept 9 bases outside the gene matches. Germline V gene lookup returns CDR1 MNHEY and CDR2 SVGAGI. CDR3 sequence (DNA): TGTGCCAGCAGTTTGGGGCAGGGGGGCTCCTATGGCTACACCTTC. Protein: CASSLGQGGSYGYTF.

This rearrangement joins TRBV18 to TRBJ2-3; D remains unclear. Trimming took 0 bases from V and 7 from J, leaving 14 bases between them. The CDR3 has 15 amino acids. Germline V gene data show CDR1 as KGHSH and CDR2 as LQKENI. DNA for the CDR3: TGTGCCAGCTCACCACCCGGTTCCACAGTTAATACGCAGTATTTT. It translates to CASSPPGSTVNTQYF.

The chain joins TRBV5-1 to TRBJ1-6; no definite D call. CDR3 size: 17 residues. V was shortened by 0 bases and J by 4 bases, with 14 bases between the two germline ends. Germline CDR1 SGHRS, CDR2 YFSETQ. The DNA for the CDR3 is TGCGCCAGCAGCTTGGTTCCCGTGTCTATATATAATTCACCCCTCCACTTT. Translation gives CASSLVPVSIYNSPLHF.

The CDR3 region is CASSLSARPNTEAFF. The CDR3 bases are TGTGCCAGCAGTTTATCGGCCAGGCCCAACACTGAAGCTTTCTTT. The chain links TRBV27 to TRBJ1-1; D gene unclear. V lost 0 bases and J 2 bases, leaving 10 bases between the germline ends. CDR3 length equals 15 residues. Germline CDR1 MNHEY, CDR2 SMNVEV (reference sequence).

The chain couples TRBV13 to TRBJ1-1; D unresolved. V was trimmed by 3 bases and J by 1 base, leaving 6 bases between them. Germline V gene sequence: CDR1 PRHDT, CDR2 FYEKMQ (reference sequence). The CDR3 contains 13 residues. For the CDR3, the DNA is TGTGCCAGCAGCTTGACCGCGAACACTGAAGCTTTCTTT. As protein: CASSLTANTEAFF.

The genes are TRBV5-4 and TRBJ2-3; D remains ambiguous. CDR3 length: 12 residues. CDR1 is SGHNT, CDR2 YYREEE, per germline (reference sequence). Trimming shortened V by 2 bases and J by 3 bases, and 4 bases separated the two germline ends. The CDR3 DNA is TGTGCCAGCAGCTTACGTACAGATACGCAGTATTTT. Translation gives CASSLRTDTQYF. Looking up the rest from reference TRBV5-4 and TRBJ2-3 gives the full variable domain: ETGVTQSPTHLIKTRGQQVTLRCSSQSGHNTVSWYQQALGQGPQFIFQYYREEENGRGNFPPRFSGLQFPNYSSELNVNALELDDSALYLCASSLRTDTQYFGPGTRLTVL.

The chain uses TRBV4-2 and TRBJ2-7, with 13 nucleotides matching TRBD2. Germline CDR1 LGHNA, CDR2 YNFKEQ. The length of the CDR3 is 15 residues. After removal of 1 base from V and 4 bases from J, the junction contained 1 base not matched to a gene. In DNA form, the CDR3 reads TGTGCCAGCAGCCAAGGGACTAGCGGGGGATACGAGCAGTACTTC. It specifies CASSQGTSGGYEQYF.

V gene TRBV7-2 combines with J gene TRBJ1-2; tentatively, D is TRBD1 (6 bases). Germline CDR1 SGHTA, CDR2 FQGNSA. Trimming pared 5 bases from V and 2 bases from J, leaving 18 bases between. This CDR3 has 16 amino acids. DNA for the CDR3: TGTGCCAGCAGCCAGAGGGGGGGGCGGCTAAACTATGGCTACACCTTC. This translates into CASSQRGGRLNYGYTF. The entire variable domain, with the rest obtained from reference TRBV7-2 and TRBJ1-2, is as follows: GAGVSQSPSNKVTEKGKDVELRCDPISGHTALYWYRQSLGQGLEFLIYFQGNSAPDKSGLPSDRFSAERTGGSVSTLTIQRTQQEDSAVYLCASSQRGGRLNYGYTFGSGTRLTVV.

The genes are TRBV10-3 and TRBJ1-1; D may be TRBD1 (5 bases). There are 15 residues in the CDR3. The ends were cut back, 3 bases at V and 2 bases at J, with 13 bases in the middle. Germline values: CDR1 ENHRY, CDR2 SYGVKD. The CDR3 loop is CAISENGRVNTEAFF. Here the CDR3 DNA reads TGTGCCATCAGTGAAAATGGCAGGGTCAACACTGAAGCTTTCTTT.

V and J are TRBV5-6 and TRBJ1-5, with 8 bases identical to TRBD1. The germline CDR1 and CDR2 sequences are SGHDT and YYEEEE. This CDR3 has 16 amino acids. The J segment lost 0 bases and the V segment lost 4 bases, leaving 6 bases of the junction unmatched. For the CDR3, the DNA is TGTGCCAGCAGCGCCGGGACAGGATATAGCAATCAGCCCCAGCATTTT. It translates to CASSAGTGYSNQPQHF.

The chain employs TRBV5-4 and TRBJ2-2, with D unresolved. This CDR3 spans 16 amino acids. CDR1 is SGHNT and CDR2 is YYREEE in the germline V gene (reference sequence). Deletions cut 0 bases from V and 0 bases from J, with 9 bases between. The CDR3 loop reads CASSLVGDTNTGELFF. CDR3 coding DNA: TGTGCCAGCAGCTTGGTAGGAGATACGAACACCGGGGAGCTGTTTTTT. The full variable domain, completed using reference TRBV5-4 and TRBJ2-2, is ETGVTQSPTHLIKTRGQQVTLRCSSQSGHNTVSWYQQALGQGPQFIFQYYREEENGRGNFPPRFSGLQFPNYSSELNVNALELDDSALYLCASSLVGDTNTGELFFGEGSRLTVL.

The CDR3, as DNA: TGTGCCAGTAGTATTGGGGTTAAGTATGGCTACACCTTC. It encodes CASSIGVKYGYTF. V is TRBV19 and J is TRBJ1-2; D not certain. The CDR3 contains 13 residues. The germline CDR1 and CDR2 sequences are LNHDA and SQIVND (reference sequence). With 3 bases removed from V and 5 bases from J, the gap between germline ends came to 10 bases. Based on the CDR3 plus reference TRBV19 and TRBJ1-2, the full variable domain is DGGITQSPKYLFRKEGQNVTLSCEQNLNHDAMYWYRQDPGQGLRLIYYSQIVNDFQKGDIAEGYSVSREKKESFPLTVTSAQKNPTAFYLCASSIGVKYGYTFGSGTRLTVV.

J is TRBJ1-2 and V is TRBV6-6, with 8 bases fitting TRBD1. CDR1 MNHNY and CDR2 SVGAGI come from the germline V gene (reference sequence). This CDR3 comprises 16 residues. V shed 0 bases, J shed 6 bases, and the junction held 9 bases outside the gene matches. CDR3 sequence: CASSYSPQGGEDGYTF. The CDR3 DNA reads TGTGCCAGCAGTTACTCTCCACAGGGGGGGGAGGATGGCTACACCTTC.

The chain is built from TRBV5-1 and TRBJ2-5; D remains unclear. Trimming took 3 bases from V and 0 from J, leaving 0 bases between them. CDR1 is SGHRS and CDR2 is YFSETQ in the germline V gene. The CDR3 contains 11 residues. In DNA, the CDR3 is TGCGCCAGCAGCTACCAAGAGACCCAGTACTTC. Amino acids: CASSYQETQYF.

The chain employs TRBV28 and TRBJ1-5; D is possibly TRBD1 (6 bases). Between the trimmed V and J ends, which lost 6 bases and 0 bases, there was a span of 15 bases. The CDR3 has 16 amino acids. Germline values: CDR1 MDHEN, CDR2 SYDVKM. CDR3 in amino acids: CASRPPQGNSNQPQHF. Here the CDR3 DNA reads TGTGCCAGCAGACCTCCCCAGGGGAATAGCAATCAGCCCCAGCATTTT. The full variable domain, in which reference TRBV28 and TRBJ1-5 provide the parts outside the CDR3, is DVKVTQSSRYLVKRTGEKVFLECVQDMDHENMFWYRQDPGLGLRLIYFSYDVKMKEKGDIPEGYSVSREKKERFSLILESASTNQTSMYLCASRPPQGNSNQPQHFGDGTRLSIL.

The chain uses TRBV19 and TRBJ2-7; either TRBD1 or TRBD2 may supply D (6 bases each). Germline CDR1 and CDR2: LNHDA and SQIVND (reference sequence). Trimming removed 5 bases at V and 2 bases at J, with 16 bases between. This CDR3 region has 15 residues. The CDR3 DNA reads as TGTGCCAGTAGTCCGCCCCGGGGGCCCCCCTACGAGCAGTACTTC. This encodes CASSPPRGPPYEQYF.

The chain combines TRBV7-9 with TRBJ2-1, with 7 bases that match TRBD1. The germline gives CDR1 SEHNR, CDR2 FQNEAQ (reference sequence). The CDR3 covers 15 residues. Losses at the gene ends were 5 bases for V and 5 bases for J; bases not matched to a gene: 9. CDR3: CASSPNGTVHNEQFF. CDR3 in DNA: TGTGCCAGCAGCCCAAACGGGACAGTTCACAATGAGCAGTTCTTC. Based on the CDR3 plus reference TRBV7-9 and TRBJ2-1, the full variable domain is DTGVSQNPRHKITKRGQNVTFRCDPISEHNRLYWYRQTLGQGPEFLTYFQNEAQLEKSRLLSDRFSAERPKGSFSTLEIQRTEQGDSAMYLCASSPNGTVHNEQFFGPGTRLTVL.

The chain has TRBV2 and TRBJ2-4; 10 nucleotides line up with TRBD1. CDR3 size: 17 residues. Trimming removed 6 bases from V and 8 bases from J; junction bases left unmatched: 16. CDR1 is SNHLY and CDR2 is FYNNEI in the germline V gene. The CDR3: CASSRIDRGLGADIQYF. CDR3 DNA: TGTGCCAGCAGCCGTATTGACAGGGGGCTAGGGGCAGACATTCAGTACTTC.

V and J are TRBV5-4 and TRBJ2-1; no clear D gene. Germline-derived CDR1 and CDR2 are SGHNT and YYREEE (reference sequence). This CDR3 has 12 residues. The V gene lost 4 bases and the J gene lost 8 bases, with 10 bases spanning the gap. CDR3 in DNA: TGTGCCAGCAGCGGTCGACGGGATGAGCAGTTCTTC. Its protein is CASSGRRDEQFF.